This passage covers 14 T cell receptor beta chains from one sample sequenced in a study of blood T cell repertoires in COVID-19 (dated by TCRdb to about 2020). Library method: the immunoSEQ multiplex PCR assay. This is the immuneACCESS table as TCRdb keeps it, with only in-frame sequences that have V and J called. A part of the clones is gone; compared with another copy, unresolved V genes explain less than half, and the rest is unexplained. For this sample the table gives approximately 120,000 clones, of which approximately 74% were detected only once. The top ten clones comprise roughly 5% of the sample. What was sequenced was peripheral blood. These receptor sequences come from a man in his fifties or sixties with acute or convalescent COVID-19.

This clone was picked up a small number of times. The V call is TRBV11-2, the J call TRBJ2-3; D remains unclear. V was pared by 2 bases and J by 2 bases, with 5 bases between. The CDR3 spans 13 residues. The germline gives CDR1 SGHAT, CDR2 FQNNGV. The CDR3 here is CASSLLSTDTQYF. Written as DNA, the CDR3 is TGTGCCAGCAGCTTACTATCCACAGATACGCAGTATTTT.

The V and J genes are TRBV6-6 and TRBJ2-7; weak D call: TRBD2 (5 bases). V lost 6 bases, J lost 6 bases, and 21 bases lay in between. This CDR3 has 15 residues. Germline V CDR1 and CDR2: MNHNY, SVGAGI (reference sequence). The CDR3 DNA follows: TGTGCCAGCAGCGACCGTCTTGGAGGCCTGGGCGAGCAGTACTTC. Its translation is CASSDRLGGLGEQYF.

This clone was detected only a few times. The CDR3 nucleotides read TGTGCCTGGAGTTATATAGACAGGAACTATGGCTACACCTTC. This sequence encodes CAWSYIDRNYGYTF. This chain links TRBV30 with TRBJ1-2; a weak D match, TRBD1 (6 bases). Germline CDR1 reads GTSNPN; CDR2 reads SVGIG (reference sequence). The V end was cut by 2 bases, the J end by 2 bases, with 12 bases between. The CDR3 is made up of 14 amino acids. Full variable domain (outside the CDR3, taken from reference TRBV30 and TRBJ1-2): SQTIHQWPATLVQPVGSPLSLECTVEGTSNPNLYWYRQAAGRGLQLLFYSVGIGQISSEVPQNLSASRPQDRQFILSSKKLLLSDSGFYLCAWSYIDRNYGYTFGSGTRLTVV.

This clone has more than one count but fewer than ten. This chain links TRBV27 with TRBJ1-2, with D tentatively TRBD1 (6 bases). In germline, CDR1 is MNHEY, CDR2 SMNVEV (reference sequence). This CDR3 has 15 residues. V shed 5 bases and J shed 2 bases, with 15 bases lying between them. CDR3 region: CASSPYQGWNYGYTF. In nucleotides, the CDR3 is TGTGCCAGCAGTCCCTATCAGGGGTGGAACTATGGCTACACCTTC.

The chain combines TRBV5-1 with TRBJ1-1; unclear D gene. The ends were cut back, 6 bases at V and 0 bases at J, with 9 bases in the middle. CDR1 is SGHRS and CDR2 is YFSETQ in the germline V gene. The CDR3 loop spans 13 amino acids. The CDR3 nucleotides are TGCGCCAGCACCAAAGAGATGAACACTGAAGCTTTCTTT. It specifies CASTKEMNTEAFF.

This sequence joins TRBV15 and TRBJ1-4, with 9 positions matching TRBD1. Germline V CDR1 and CDR2: LNHNV, YYDKDF (reference sequence). J gave up 7 bases and V 5 bases, and 8 bases lay outside the gene matches. This CDR3 has 15 amino acids. CDR3 sequence reads: CATSLEQGAGEKLFF. In DNA, the CDR3 is TGTGCCACCAGCTTGGAACAGGGGGCGGGTGAAAAACTGTTTTTT. The variable domain in full, completed from reference TRBV15 and TRBJ1-4, reads DAMVIQNPRYQVTQFGKPVTLSCSQTLNHNVMYWYQQKSSQAPKLLFHYYDKDFNNEADTPDNFQSRRPNTSFCFLDIRSPGLGDTAMYLCATSLEQGAGEKLFFGSGTQLSVL.

V and J are TRBV11-3 and TRBJ2-7; the D is unclear. V gave up 3 bases and J gave up 3 bases, with 6 bases separating them. Per the germline V gene, CDR1 is SGHNT and CDR2 is YENEEA. The CDR3 consists of 12 residues. The CDR3 coding sequence is TGTGCCAGCAGCTTTTCCTTCTACGAGCAGTACTTC. This translates into CASSFSFYEQYF.

This sequence joins TRBV5-4 and TRBJ2-2, with D hard to call. CDR3 length: 12 residues. Trimming took 5 bases from V and 5 from J, leaving 7 bases between them. From germline, CDR1 is SGHNT and CDR2 YYREEE (reference sequence). This chain's CDR3 is CASRRVTGELFF. DNA of the CDR3: TGTGCCAGCAGACGGGTGACCGGGGAGCTGTTTTTT.

This clone was detected a few times. V usage is TRBV5-4 and J usage is TRBJ1-3, with a possible D match to TRBD1 (6 bases). In germline, CDR1 is SGHNT, CDR2 YYREEE (reference sequence). Between the trimmed V and J ends, which lost 3 bases and 4 bases, there was a span of 8 bases. This CDR3 contains 13 residues. As DNA, the CDR3 is TGTGCCAGCAGCTACAGGGACGGAAACACCATATATTTT. Its translation: CASSYRDGNTIYF.

This clone was seen a handful of times. The V call is TRBV28, the J call TRBJ1-5, with 7 bases that match TRBD1. The CDR3 is made up of 16 amino acids. V shed 6 bases and J 3 bases; nucleotides not matched to a gene: 11. Germline lookup yields CDR1 MDHEN and CDR2 SYDVKM. The CDR3 DNA reads as TGTGCCAGCAGCCAAATCGACAGGGACCTCAATCAGCCCCAGCATTTT. Protein: CASSQIDRDLNQPQHF.

The chain recombines TRBV19 with TRBJ2-2; 7 positions match TRBD1. This CDR3 has 15 amino acids. The V gene's germline CDR1 is LNHDA and CDR2 SQIVND (reference sequence). Unmatched junction bases numbered 7, after V lost 2 bases and J lost 7 bases. The DNA of the CDR3 is TGTGCCAGTAGTATAAGGGGGCGGTACGGCGGGGAGCTGTTTTTT. It encodes CASSIRGRYGGELFF.

This chain connects TRBV28 to TRBJ2-7, with 8 positions matching TRBD1. This CDR3 is built from 16 residues. V gave up 5 bases and J gave up 4 bases; unmatched junction bases: 13. Germline V lookup: CDR1 MDHEN, CDR2 SYDVKM. The CDR3 DNA sequence: TGTGCCAGCAGTGCCTTTCAAGGGACAGGAGATTACGAGCAGTACTTC. Amino acid sequence: CASSAFQGTGDYEQYF. The variable domain in full, with the rest retrieved from reference TRBV28 and TRBJ2-7, is DVKVTQSSRYLVKRTGEKVFLECVQDMDHENMFWYRQDPGLGLRLIYFSYDVKMKEKGDIPEGYSVSREKKERFSLILESASTNQTSMYLCASSAFQGTGDYEQYFGPGTRLTVT.

V gene TRBV15 combines with J gene TRBJ2-7, with unresolved D. V lost 1 base and J 0 bases, leaving 16 bases between the germline ends. The CDR3 has 17 residues. Germline V lookup: CDR1 LNHNV, CDR2 YYDKDF (reference sequence). In DNA form, the CDR3 reads TGTGCCACCAGCAGAGGTTTCCGTGGCGGAAGCTCCTACGAGCAGTACTTC. This encodes CATSRGFRGGSSYEQYF.

This clone was seen just once. Here the CDR3 reads CASSADGGAFGDEQFF. The CDR3 DNA is TGTGCCAGCAGTGCTGACGGGGGGGCCTTTGGCGATGAGCAGTTCTTC. The chain links TRBV2 to TRBJ2-1; 8 nucleotides match TRBD2. In germline, CDR1 is SNHLY, CDR2 FYNNEI. The CDR3 covers 16 residues. J lost 8 bases, V lost 4 bases, and 13 bases had no gene match.